This entry features one TCR beta chain sequence. Repertoires were generated with immunoSEQ multiplex PCR, while TCRdb's copy carries only in-frame clones and drops some. The sample yields approximately 250,000 clones, around 83% seen once. The data derive from a study of blood T cell repertoires in COVID-19. The CDR3 is made up of 12 amino acids. Germline V gene sequence: CDR1 LNHDA, CDR2 SQIVND (reference sequence). The V gene lost 6 bases and the J gene lost 2 bases, with 7 bases spanning the gap. Sequencing was carried out using peripheral blood. V gene TRBV19 combines with J gene TRBJ1-1, with D perhaps matching TRBD1 (6 bases). The receptor was derived from a middle-aged man with acute or convalescent COVID-19. CDR3 coding DNA: TGTGCCAGTAGGGGGGCTAACACTGAAGCTTTCTTT. Protein product: CASRGANTEAFF.